A single sample is the source of the 28 T cell receptor beta chains below, sequenced in a study of OX40 agonist ivuxolimab in advanced cancers. Some clones are missing from TCRdb's copy, which holds only in-frame ones; the method was immunoSEQ multiplex PCR. The data show 30,000 to 40,000 clones, 80% to 90% seen once. Here the sequenced sample was CD4+ or CD8+ T cells sorted from blood, taken in a trial of the OX40 agonist ivuxolimab. The receptor set was obtained from an adult with an advanced solid tumor such as melanoma, head and neck, liver or kidney cancer.

V usage is TRBV19 and J usage is TRBJ1-5; D not resolved. The V gene's germline CDR1 is LNHDA and CDR2 SQIVND (reference sequence). This CDR3 has 12 residues. Trimming took 4 bases from V and 5 from J, leaving 6 bases between them. This chain's CDR3 is CASSRGHQPQHF. For the CDR3, the DNA is TGTGCCAGTAGTAGAGGGCATCAGCCCCAGCATTTT. The whole variable domain, remainder taken from reference TRBV19 and TRBJ1-5, is DGGITQSPKYLFRKEGQNVTLSCEQNLNHDAMYWYRQDPGQGLRLIYYSQIVNDFQKGDIAEGYSVSREKKESFPLTVTSAQKNPTAFYLCASSRGHQPQHFGDGTRLSIL.

The chain joins TRBV29-1 to TRBJ2-1; no clear D. The CDR3 runs to 11 residues. Germline assignment: CDR1 SQVTM and CDR2 ANQGSEA. V dropped 5 bases and J dropped 8 bases, with 10 bases sitting between them. In DNA, the CDR3 is TGCAGCGTTTATTTAGGCTATGAGCAGTTCTTC. Protein product: CSVYLGYEQFF.

This rearrangement joins TRBV10-3 to TRBJ1-2; 7 positions agree with TRBD1. V dropped 2 bases and J dropped 4; count of bases not matched to a gene: 7. From germline, CDR1 is ENHRY and CDR2 SYGVKD. This CDR3 comprises 15 residues. CDR3 bases: TGTGCCATCAGTGAGCCCGAAACAGGGGTCTATGGCTACACCTTC. Translating it yields CAISEPETGVYGYTF.

The chain uses TRBV6-6 and TRBJ1-5; D not resolved. V was pared by 1 base and J by 7 bases, with 5 bases between. This CDR3 contains 12 residues. Germline V gene sequence: CDR1 MNHNY, CDR2 SVGAGI (reference sequence). CDR3 sequence (DNA): TGTGCCAGCAGTTACTGGGAGCAGCCCCAGCATTTT. Its protein product is CASSYWEQPQHF.

V is TRBV7-6 and J is TRBJ2-1, with 8 bases lining up with TRBD1. Per germline, CDR1 SGHVS and CDR2 FNYEAQ. CDR3 length: 16 amino acids. V trimming: 0 bases; J trimming: 7 bases; junction bases outside the gene matches: 8. CDR3 region: CASSLALRTGSNEQFF. For the CDR3, the DNA is TGTGCCAGCAGCTTAGCCCTCCGGACAGGGTCGAATGAGCAGTTCTTC.

This CDR3 is CASSPGGAEAFF. The CDR3 DNA reads TGTGCCAGCAGCCCGGGGGGGGCTGAAGCTTTCTTT. This chain connects TRBV9 to TRBJ1-1, with D tentatively TRBD1 (5 bases). Germline CDR1 SGDLS, CDR2 YYNGEE. V lost 4 bases and J lost 6, with 10 bases in between. The CDR3 is made up of 12 amino acids.

V usage is TRBV25-1 and J usage is TRBJ1-2; the D is unclear. V was trimmed by 5 bases and J by 5 bases, leaving 12 bases between them. Germline values: CDR1 MGHDK, CDR2 SYGVNS. CDR3 length: 13 amino acids. The CDR3 sequence is CASSLTLWYGYTF. CDR3 coding DNA: TGTGCCAGCAGTTTAACTCTCTGGTATGGCTACACCTTC.

The V gene is TRBV4-1, the J gene TRBJ2-1, with a weak D call TRBD2 (5 bases). Germline V gene sequence: CDR1 MGHRA, CDR2 YSYEKL. CDR3 length: 15 amino acids. V lost 4 bases, J lost 4 bases, and 14 bases lay in between. The CDR3 nucleotides are TGCGCCAGCAGCCCACTGCCGGACTCGTACAATGAGCAGTTCTTC. It encodes CASSPLPDSYNEQFF.

The V call is TRBV5-6, the J call TRBJ1-1; TRBD1 is a possible D gene (5 bases). Looked up from germline, CDR1 is SGHDT and CDR2 is YYEEEE. The V end lost 3 bases, the J end lost 10 bases, and 19 bases lay between the germline ends. The CDR3 sequence is 14 residues long. In DNA form, the CDR3 reads TGTGCCAGCAGCTCAATGACAGTCCGAGTGACAGCTTTCTTT. Amino acids: CASSSMTVRVTAFF.

The chain has TRBV15 and TRBJ2-7; 8 nucleotides agree with TRBD1. This CDR3 comprises 16 residues. Per the germline V gene, CDR1 is LNHNV and CDR2 is YYDKDF (reference sequence). The J segment lost 2 bases and the V segment lost 4 bases, leaving 10 bases of the junction unmatched. The DNA of the CDR3 is TGTGCCACCAGCACACCTGGACAGGGACTGACCTACGAGCAGTACTTC. Its protein product is CATSTPGQGLTYEQYF.

The chain is built from TRBV13 and TRBJ2-4; 8 nucleotides align to TRBD1. Germline CDR1 reads PRHDT; CDR2 reads FYEKMQ (reference sequence). CDR3 length: 18 residues. J was trimmed by 2 bases and V by 1 base; bases with no gene match: 10. The CDR3 region has the DNA TGTGCCAGCAGCTTAGAAGGACAGGGTGAAGGCCCCAAAAACATTCAGTACTTC. Translation gives CASSLEGQGEGPKNIQYF.

The gene calls are TRBV28 and TRBJ2-2; D unclear. Looked up from germline, CDR1 is MDHEN and CDR2 is SYDVKM. V lost 8 bases, J lost 6 bases, and 7 bases lay in between. The CDR3 has 11 residues. The CDR3 DNA reads as TGTGCCAGCGGTCTTCCCGGGGAGCTGTTTTTT. Translation gives CASGLPGELFF.

This chain joins TRBV4-1 and TRBJ2-1; 7 bases agree with TRBD1. In germline, CDR1 is MGHRA, CDR2 YSYEKL. With 3 bases clipped from V and 1 base from J, the junction kept 3 bases outside the gene matches. This CDR3 has 15 amino acids. In nucleotides, the CDR3 is TGCGCCAGCAGCCACCGGGACAGTTCCTACAATGAGCAGTTCTTC. Its translation: CASSHRDSSYNEQFF.

The chain recombines TRBV27 with TRBJ1-5; D unresolved. Germline V CDR1 and CDR2: MNHEY, SMNVEV (reference sequence). The CDR3 has 15 amino acids. The ends were cut back, 5 bases at V and 2 bases at J, with 13 bases in the middle. The CDR3 reads CASSPEVGGNQPQHF. Written as DNA, the CDR3 is TGTGCCAGCAGTCCGGAGGTTGGAGGCAATCAGCCCCAGCATTTT.

As to this clone: Within the sample, other DNA sequences also encode this same CDR3. The chain uses TRBV27 and TRBJ1-1; no clear D. The CDR3 totals 11 residues. Germline V gene sequence: CDR1 MNHEY, CDR2 SMNVEV (reference sequence). With 4 bases removed from V and 4 bases from J, the gap between germline ends came to 4 bases. For the CDR3, the DNA is TGTGCCAGCAGTTCTGGCACTGAAGCTTTCTTT. Amino acid sequence: CASSSGTEAFF.

The gene calls are TRBV4-3 and TRBJ2-7, with 8 bases matching TRBD1. The trim removed 4 bases at V and 0 bases at J, leaving 8 bases unmatched. CDR1 is LGHNA and CDR2 is YSLEER in the germline V gene. This CDR3 has 16 amino acids. Here the CDR3 reads CASSPTTGAFSYEQYF. The CDR3 DNA follows: TGCGCCAGCAGCCCAACGACAGGGGCTTTCTCCTACGAGCAGTACTTC.

This sequence joins TRBV20-1 and TRBJ1-1; D uncertain. CDR3 size: 11 residues. Germline values: CDR1 DFQATT, CDR2 SNEGSKA (reference sequence). Trimming stripped 3 bases from V and 3 bases from J, with 5 bases between. The CDR3 reads CSARRDTEAFF. The CDR3 DNA follows: TGCAGTGCTAGGAGGGACACTGAAGCTTTCTTT.

The chain employs TRBV4-3 and TRBJ1-1; 9 bases line up with TRBD1. Trimming at V came to 1 base and at J to 6 bases, leaving 6 bases not matched to a gene. Germline V CDR1 and CDR2: LGHNA, YSLEER. The length of the CDR3 is 15 residues. CDR3 amino acids: CASSQGGQGISEAFF. The CDR3 DNA reads TGCGCCAGCAGCCAAGGGGGACAGGGAATATCTGAAGCTTTCTTT.

The V call is TRBV7-9, the J call TRBJ2-7; either TRBD1 or TRBD2 may fit D (5 bases each). This CDR3 region has 14 residues. CDR1 is SEHNR, CDR2 FQNEAQ, per germline (reference sequence). Trimming removed 3 bases from V and 3 bases from J, with 12 bases in between. The CDR3 region is CASSFTGPRYEQYF. CDR3 in DNA: TGTGCCAGCAGCTTTACGGGACCACGCTACGAGCAGTACTTC.

The chain recombines TRBV6-6 with TRBJ2-7; D gene uncertain. The germline V gene encodes CDR1 MNHNY and CDR2 SVGAGI (reference sequence). Trimming shortened V by 5 bases and J by 2 bases, and 16 bases separated the two germline ends. CDR3 length: 15 amino acids. In nucleotides, the CDR3 is TGTGCCAGCAGTCTCGAAACGACGGGCGCCTACGAGCAGTACTTC. Encoded protein: CASSLETTGAYEQYF.

This chain uses TRBV7-9 with TRBJ2-5; D is possibly TRBD1 (6 bases). CDR1 and CDR2 (germline): SEHNR, FQNEAQ (reference sequence). This CDR3 comprises 15 residues. V lost 5 bases and J 1 base, leaving 14 bases between the germline ends. The CDR3 reads CASSATGTSQETQYF. CDR3 DNA: TGTGCCAGCAGCGCGACCGGGACATCCCAAGAGACCCAGTACTTC.

The V gene is TRBV5-1, the J gene TRBJ2-7, with TRBD2 matching 8 bases. Germline loops: CDR1 SGHRS, CDR2 YFSETQ. CDR3 length equals 15 residues. Trimming at V came to 4 bases and at J to 3 bases, leaving 9 bases not matched to a gene. The CDR3 loop reads CASSPFTSGDYEQYF. The CDR3 DNA reads as TGCGCCAGCAGCCCGTTCACTAGCGGAGACTACGAGCAGTACTTC.

The genes are TRBV28 and TRBJ2-5; D gene unclear. The CDR3 has 14 amino acids. V was clipped by 1 base and J by 5 bases, with 11 bases between them. Germline V gene lookup returns CDR1 MDHEN and CDR2 SYDVKM. The CDR3 DNA reads as TGTGCCAGCAGTTTATTCCGGGCATGGGAGACCCAGTACTTC. Translation gives CASSLFRAWETQYF.

This clone appeared a single time. The chain is built from TRBV28 and TRBJ1-4; D remains ambiguous. This CDR3 has 13 amino acids. Germline V gene lookup returns CDR1 MDHEN and CDR2 SYDVKM. V lost 5 bases and J 3 bases, leaving 7 bases between the germline ends. The CDR3 protein is CASSPPPNEKLFF. As DNA, the CDR3 is TGTGCCAGCAGTCCCCCGCCTAATGAAAAACTGTTTTTT.

The chain uses TRBV29-1 and TRBJ2-1; D uncertain. Trimming took off 0 bases at V and 4 bases at J, with 4 bases between the two ends. Germline CDR1 and CDR2: SQVTM and ANQGSEA. The CDR3 runs 12 residues. The CDR3 DNA follows: TGCAGCGTTGAAGATCATTACAATGAGCAGTTCTTC. Protein sequence: CSVEDHYNEQFF.

The chain is built from TRBV21-1 and TRBJ2-3; the table assigns TRBD2, which was not confirmed against the DNA. TRBV21-1 is termed a pseudogene. CDR3 length equals 13 residues. Here the CDR3 reads CAPRLGRTDTQYF. In DNA, the CDR3 is TGTGCCCCCCGTTTAGGGAGAACAGATACGCAGTATTTT.

V usage is TRBV9 and J usage is TRBJ2-1, with D maybe TRBD2 (6 bases). The CDR3 consists of 16 residues. Germline CDR1 is SGDLS and CDR2 is YYNGEE. The V end was cut by 0 bases, the J end by 2 bases, with 12 bases between. The CDR3, as DNA: TGTGCCAGCAGCGTAGAGGAGCGGGCAGCCTACAATGAGCAGTTCTTC. Translated, it gives CASSVEERAAYNEQFF.

The chain combines TRBV28 with TRBJ2-2; D call uncertain. CDR1 and CDR2 from the germline V gene are MDHEN and SYDVKM. The length of the CDR3 is 13 residues. Deletions cut 3 bases from V and 3 bases from J, with 5 bases between. CDR3 loop: CASSFEYTGELFF. The CDR3 nucleotides are TGTGCCAGCAGTTTTGAGTACACCGGGGAGCTGTTTTTT.